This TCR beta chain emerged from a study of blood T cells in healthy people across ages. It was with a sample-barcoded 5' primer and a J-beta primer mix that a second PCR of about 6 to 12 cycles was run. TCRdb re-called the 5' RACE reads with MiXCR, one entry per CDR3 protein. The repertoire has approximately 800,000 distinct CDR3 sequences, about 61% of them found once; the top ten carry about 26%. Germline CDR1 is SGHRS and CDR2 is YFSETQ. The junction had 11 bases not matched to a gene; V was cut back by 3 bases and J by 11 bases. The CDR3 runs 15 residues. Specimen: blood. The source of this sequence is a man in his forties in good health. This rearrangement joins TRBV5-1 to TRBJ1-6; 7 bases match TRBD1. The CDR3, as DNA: TGCGCCAGCAGCTCGGGGACAGCTCAGGGGGCACCCCTCCACTTT. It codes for CASSSGTAQGAPLHF. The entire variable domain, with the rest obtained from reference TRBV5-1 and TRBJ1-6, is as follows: KAGVTQTPRYLIKTRGQQVTLSCSPISGHRSVSWYQQTPGQGLQFLFEYFSETQRNKGNFPGRFSGRQFSNSRSEMNVSTLELGDSALYLCASSSGTAQGAPLHFGNGTRLTVT.